The next 12 T cell receptor beta chains were all read from a single sample in a study of T cells in localized non-small cell lung cancer. Assay: immunoSEQ multiplex PCR; the TCRdb copy retains only in-frame clones and omits some. The sample has 3,000 or so clones; approximately 23% are singletons. The material was lung tumor tissue, obtained before any cancer treatment. The receptors were gathered from a male donor aged 60 or over with stage II lung adenocarcinoma.

The table lists this clone with a count of one. This chain links TRBV30 with TRBJ2-3, with a weak D call TRBD2 (5 bases). The CDR3 runs to 12 residues. Trimming removed 0 bases at V and 11 bases at J, with 12 bases between. Germline CDR1 reads GTSNPN; CDR2 reads SVGIG (reference sequence). CDR3 region: CAWSVRLALQYF. DNA for the CDR3: TGTGCCTGGAGTGTACGGCTAGCACTGCAGTATTTT.

This clone was observed a handful of times. J is TRBJ1-3 and V is TRBV19; no clear D gene. The ends were cut back, 7 bases at V and 0 bases at J, with 19 bases in the middle. CDR1 LNHDA and CDR2 SQIVND come from the germline V gene (reference sequence). The CDR3 is 17 residues long. CDR3: CASIYKTQLPSGNTIYF. The CDR3 DNA is TGTGCCAGTATCTACAAGACGCAACTCCCCTCTGGAAACACCATATATTTT.

This clone was counted a few times. The chain joins TRBV11-3 to TRBJ2-7; no clear D gene. The CDR3 contains 16 residues. Trimming took 5 bases from V and 3 from J, leaving 20 bases between them. Germline lookup yields CDR1 SGHNT and CDR2 YENEEA. As DNA, the CDR3 is TGTGCCAGCAGCCACTACACCCAAGGACCTAGCTACGAGCAGTACTTC. Its translation: CASSHYTQGPSYEQYF.

This clone is categorized as large. The chain uses TRBV12-5 and TRBJ1-2; D is unresolved. The length of the CDR3 is 14 residues. The V end was cut by 6 bases, the J end by 8 bases, with 19 bases between. CDR1 is LGHNT, CDR2 FRNRAP, per germline. The CDR3 loop is CASGFLGSKAGYTF. CDR3 nucleotide sequence: TGTGCTAGTGGCTTCCTTGGAAGCAAGGCGGGCTACACCTTC. Full variable domain (outside the CDR3, taken from reference TRBV12-5 and TRBJ1-2): DARVTQTPRHKVTEMGQEVTMRCQPILGHNTVFWYRQTMMQGLELLAYFRNRAPLDDSGMPKDRFSAEMPDATLATLKIQPSEPRDSAVYFCASGFLGSKAGYTFGSGTRLTVV.

In its sample, this clone was seen a few times. This chain links TRBV6-8 with TRBJ1-1; 8 bases align to TRBD1. Trimming removed 4 bases from V and 1 base from J; junction bases left unmatched: 2. Germline loops: CDR1 MNHGY, CDR2 SAAAGT. The CDR3 sequence is 14 residues long. The DNA for the CDR3 is TGTGCCAGCAGTTGGGACAGGACGAACACTGAAGCTTTCTTT. Amino acid sequence: CASSWDRTNTEAFF.

This sequence joins TRBV19 and TRBJ1-3; no definite D call. Germline V gene sequence: CDR1 LNHDA, CDR2 SQIVND (reference sequence). The CDR3 sequence is 14 residues long. Trimming removed 4 bases at V and 0 bases at J, with 7 bases between. DNA for the CDR3: TGTGCCAGTAGTACCGTGGACTCTGGAAACACCATATATTTT. Encoded protein: CASSTVDSGNTIYF.

This clone was seen ten or more times. The CDR3 DNA reads as TGTGCCAGCAGCTCAAGACTAGCGGGAGGGCTCGGGTGGACAGATACGCAGTATTTT. It specifies CASSSRLAGGLGWTDTQYF. The chain uses TRBV11-3 and TRBJ2-3, with TRBD2 matching over 14 bases. Trimming removed 4 bases from V and 3 bases from J; junction bases left unmatched: 12. The CDR3 has 19 amino acids. Germline assignment: CDR1 SGHNT and CDR2 YENEEA.

This chain joins TRBV28 and TRBJ1-1; D might be TRBD1 (6 bases). Germline CDR1 MDHEN, CDR2 SYDVKM. The CDR3 totals 12 residues. V was trimmed by 8 bases and J by 6 bases, leaving 13 bases between them. The CDR3 loop is CASARGGAEAFF. The CDR3 DNA follows: TGTGCCAGCGCAAGGGGGGGCGCTGAAGCTTTCTTT.

This chain uses TRBV18 with TRBJ2-3; D could derive from TRBD1 or TRBD2 (5 bases each). Germline V gene data show CDR1 as KGHSH and CDR2 as LQKENI. V lost 3 bases, J lost 6 bases, and 13 bases lay in between. The CDR3 sequence is 14 residues long. CDR3 in DNA: TGTGCCAGCTCACCGGGACCCTCCAGGGATACGCAGTATTTT. This sequence encodes CASSPGPSRDTQYF.

This clone was recorded a few times. The rearrangement links TRBV10-3 to TRBJ1-1; D not certain. The V gene's germline CDR1 is ENHRY and CDR2 SYGVKD. V was cut by 0 bases and J by 3 bases, with 11 bases left in between. The CDR3 length is 15 residues. CDR3 in amino acids: CAISESGPADTEAFF. Written as DNA, the CDR3 is TGTGCCATCAGTGAGTCGGGTCCGGCGGACACTGAAGCTTTCTTT.

This clone appeared a few times. This chain uses TRBV6-8 with TRBJ2-2; 9 bases line up with TRBD1. Germline CDR1 reads MNHGY; CDR2 reads SAAAGT. CDR3 length: 16 amino acids. Trimming cost V 5 bases and J 4 bases; bases outside gene matches: 8. The CDR3 loop reads CASSPGQGVSTGELFF. CDR3 sequence (DNA): TGTGCCAGCAGTCCGGGACAGGGTGTAAGCACCGGGGAGCTGTTTTTT.

The genes are TRBV29-1 and TRBJ2-1, with 11 bases identical to TRBD2. Trimming removed 3 bases from V and 2 bases from J; junction bases left unmatched: 9. In germline, CDR1 is SQVTM, CDR2 ANQGSEA. This CDR3 spans 17 amino acids. CDR3 in amino acids: CSVESASGGSAYNEQFF. CDR3 nucleotides: TGCAGCGTTGAGTCGGCTAGCGGGGGGAGCGCCTACAATGAGCAGTTCTTC.